A selection of T cell receptor beta chains follows, all from one sample in a study of post-analysis software for immune sequencing data. Via MiXCR, TCRdb re-called the PCR reads, giving one row per CDR3 protein. The table lists about 680,000 distinct CDR3 sequences, roughly three fifths of them singletons. Specimen: blood. These receptor sequences come from a girl aged 2 to 10 with multiple sclerosis. CDR3s include the opening cysteine and the closing phenylalanine or tryptophan. D genes are given only for firm matches. Size is stated for part of the rows, as once, few or many counts, or as a class when the clone is expanded.

j_call | clone_size | v_call | d_call | cdr3_nt | cdr3_aa
TRBJ2-7 | - | TRBV6-2/TRBV6-3 | TRBD1 | TGTGCCAGCAGTTCCGGGACAGGGCTCTCCTACGAGCAGTACTTC | CASSSGTGLSYEQYF
TRBJ2-1 | - | TRBV20-1 | TRBD2 | TGCAGTGCTACCGGGACTAGCGGGAGGGGCCGCTCCTACAATGAGCAGTTCTTC | CSATGTSGRGRSYNEQFF
TRBJ2-1 | - | TRBV27 | - | TGTGCCAGCAGTTTAGCGGGCCCGACCTACAATGAGCAGTTCTTC | CASSLAGPTYNEQFF
TRBJ1-2 | - | TRBV29-1 | - | TGCAGCGTTCCGAAAGTAAGCGCCTATGGCTACACCTTC | CSVPKVSAYGYTF
TRBJ2-1 | - | TRBV27 | TRBD2 | TGTGCCAGCAGTTTCCAGACTAGCGGCTACAATGAGCAGTTCTTC | CASSFQTSGYNEQFF
TRBJ2-7 | few | TRBV12-3/TRBV12-4 | - | TGTGCCAGCAGTTTGGGGAGGACTTACTCCTACGAGCAGTACTTC | CASSLGRTYSYEQYF
TRBJ1-4 | many | TRBV4-3 | TRBD1 | TGCGCCAGCAGCCCCACCGGACAGGGTAAACTGTTTTTT | CASSPTGQGKLFF
TRBJ2-1 | few | TRBV12-3/TRBV12-4 | - | TGTGCCAGCAGTTTAGTTTCCGGTGAGCAGTTCTTC | CASSLVSGEQFF
TRBJ2-1 | - | TRBV6-5 | - | TGTGCCAGCAGTCACGCCACCTTACAATTCGATGAGCAGTTCTTC | CASSHATLQFDEQFF
TRBJ2-2 | - | TRBV11-2 | TRBD1 | TGTGCCAGCAGCTATTACAGGGGCACCGGGGAGCTGTTTTTT | CASSYYRGTGELFF
TRBJ2-7 | few | TRBV13 | TRBD1 | TGTGCCAGCAGCTTAGGCCTCGGACAGGGAACCTACGAGCAGTACTTC | CASSLGLGQGTYEQYF
TRBJ2-6 | - | TRBV4-2 | - | TGTGCCAGCAGCCCAAGGCAGGGGTCGGCTGGGGCCAACGTCCTGACTTTC | CASSPRQGSAGANVLTF
TRBJ2-5 | - | TRBV5-1 | TRBD2 | TGCGCCAGCAGCTGGGGACTAGCGGGAGTTAAAGAGACCCAGTACTTC | CASSWGLAGVKETQYF
TRBJ1-2 | - | TRBV7-9 | - | TGTGCCAGCAGCTTAGCAAGATCCCAATCCAACTATGGCTACACCTTC | CASSLARSQSNYGYTF
TRBJ2-1 | - | TRBV13 | - | TGTGCCAGCAGCAGCAGAAAAGCGACTTCGTTCTTC | CASSSRKATSFF
TRBJ2-7 | - | TRBV7-9 | TRBD1 | TGTGCCAGCAGGGGGACAGGGGGGTCCTACGAGCAGTACTTC | CASRGTGGSYEQYF
TRBJ2-1 | - | TRBV5-1 | - | TGCGCCAGCAGCTCCGCTGGGGCCTCAACCTACAATGAGCAGTTCTTC | CASSSAGASTYNEQFF
TRBJ2-3 | once | TRBV3-1 | TRBD2 | TGTGCCAGCAGCCAAGCGAAACTCGGAAGGACTAGCGGGAGGGATACGCAGTATTTT | CASSQAKLGRTSGRDTQYF
TRBJ2-3 | few | TRBV10-2 | - | TGCGCCAGCAGAAGGACACCAGTCACAGATACGCAGTATTTT | CASRRTPVTDTQYF
TRBJ2-7 | few | TRBV19 | TRBD2 | TGTGCCAGTAGTATAAGACTAGCGGGCTACGAGCAGTACTTC | CASSIRLAGYEQYF
TRBJ2-1 | - | TRBV12-3/TRBV12-4 | - | TGTGCCAGCAGTCCGCGGGGCAGGGTTGATAACAATGAGCAGTTCTTC | CASSPRGRVDNNEQFF
TRBJ2-7 | - | TRBV13 | - | TGTGCCAGCAGCCCAACCGGCCCGACCTCCTACGAGCAGTACTTC | CASSPTGPTSYEQYF
TRBJ2-3 | - | TRBV12-3/TRBV12-4 | TRBD2 | TGTGCCAGCAGACTAGCGGTTATCACAGATACGCAGTATTTT | CASRLAVITDTQYF
TRBJ2-1 | few | TRBV3-1 | - | TGTGCCAGCAGCCAAGAGCGCCGGGAGCAGTTCTTC | CASSQERREQFF
TRBJ2-1 | - | TRBV5-1 | - | TGCGCCAGCAGCCGGACTACGAGTTCAGGGAATGAGCAGTTCTTC | CASSRTTSSGNEQFF
TRBJ1-1 | few | TRBV12-3/TRBV12-4 | - | TGTGCCAGCAAAGGAATCTTGAACACTGAAGCTTTCTTT | CASKGILNTEAFF
TRBJ2-4 | few | TRBV24-1 | - | TGTGCCACCAGTGACCAAAGGGACACGATCCGAAACATTCAGTACTTC | CATSDQRDTIRNIQYF
TRBJ1-2 | - | TRBV12-3/TRBV12-4 | - | TGTGCCAGCAGTTTGTTAGCGACACCTACCTATGGTTACACCTTC | CASSLLATPTYGYTF
TRBJ2-1 | - | TRBV5-1 | TRBD2 | TGCGCCAGCAGCCTACTAGCGGGGGATTACCAGTTCTTC | CASSLLAGDYQFF
TRBJ1-5 | - | TRBV7-9 | TRBD1 | TGTGCCAGCAGCTTGGGGACAGGGGGAAGCAATCAGCCCCAGCATTTT | CASSLGTGGSNQPQHF
TRBJ2-1 | - | TRBV20-1 | TRBD2 | TGCAGTGCTAGAGGCCTAAGCTTCAGCGGGGGCCCCTACAATGAGCAGTTCTTC | CSARGLSFSGGPYNEQFF
TRBJ1-2 | - | TRBV12-3/TRBV12-4 | - | TGTGCCAGCAGTTTGTATGGCCGCTCTAACTATGGCTACACCTTC | CASSLYGRSNYGYTF
TRBJ2-1 | - | TRBV20-1 | TRBD2 | TGCAGTGCTACCTACTTCCTAGCGGGCAATGAGCAGTTCTTC | CSATYFLAGNEQFF
TRBJ2-3 | - | TRBV7-2 | TRBD2 | TGTGCCAGCAGCTCGGAGGCGGGGGGATTTCCTAGCACAGATACGCAGTATTTT | CASSSEAGGFPSTDTQYF
TRBJ2-3 | - | TRBV19 | TRBD1 | TGTGCCAGTAGTGCCGGGACAGGGATGACAGATACGCAGTATTTT | CASSAGTGMTDTQYF
TRBJ2-5 | - | TRBV3-1 | TRBD1 | TGTGCCAGCAGCCCCGGGACAGTCGGCGCGCAAGAGACCCAGTACTTC | CASSPGTVGAQETQYF
TRBJ2-1 | - | TRBV20-1 | TRBD2 | TGCAGTGCTCCTCGAACTAGCGGGGGAAGAGAGCAGTTCTTC | CSAPRTSGGREQFF
TRBJ2-1 | - | TRBV27 | TRBD2 | TGTGCCAGCAGTGAGGAAGCGGGGGTGGGGAAGTATGAGCAGTTCTTC | CASSEEAGVGKYEQFF
TRBJ2-1 | few | TRBV20-1 | - | TGCAGTGCCCTTCGGTCTAAGGGGAATGAGCAGTTCTTC | CSALRSKGNEQFF